This note documents a single TCR beta chain sequence. Germline CDR1 SGHTA, CDR2 FQGNSA. V was clipped by 5 bases and J by 2 bases, with 13 bases between them. The CDR3 has 15 amino acids. Use of 60 Vbeta and 13 Jbeta primers characterized the PCR. TCRdb's table, derived via immunoSEQ multiplex PCR, lists solely in-frame clones and lacks some. Here the sample spans about 130,000 clones, 60% to 75% being singletons. The entry originates in a study of cytomegalovirus exposure and HLA in healthy donors. The chain combines TRBV7-2 with TRBJ1-5, with D unclear. The source of this sequence is a woman in her 50s in good health and CMV-seropositive. The source material was PBMCs. CDR3 in DNA: TGTGCCAGCAGCCCCAACGGGAGAGGCAATCAGCCCCAGCATTTT. It is translated as CASSPNGRGNQPQHF.